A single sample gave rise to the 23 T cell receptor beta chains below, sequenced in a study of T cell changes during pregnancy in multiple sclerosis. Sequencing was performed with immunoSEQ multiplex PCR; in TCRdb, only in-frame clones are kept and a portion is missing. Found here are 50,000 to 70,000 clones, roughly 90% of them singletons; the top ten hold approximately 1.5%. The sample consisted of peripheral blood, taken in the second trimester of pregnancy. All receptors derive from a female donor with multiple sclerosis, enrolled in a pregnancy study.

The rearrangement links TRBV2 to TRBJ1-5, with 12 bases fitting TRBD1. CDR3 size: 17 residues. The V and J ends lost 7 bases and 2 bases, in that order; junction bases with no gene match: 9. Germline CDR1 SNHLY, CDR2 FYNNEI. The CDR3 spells CASKLGQGAGGNQPQHF. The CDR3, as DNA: TGTGCCAGCAAGTTGGGACAGGGGGCAGGGGGCAATCAGCCCCAGCATTTT.

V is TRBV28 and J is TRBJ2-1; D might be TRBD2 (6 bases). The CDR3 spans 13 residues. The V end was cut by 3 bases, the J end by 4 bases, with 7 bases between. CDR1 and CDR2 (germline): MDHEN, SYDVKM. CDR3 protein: CASSFAGYNEQFF. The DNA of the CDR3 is TGTGCCAGCAGTTTTGCGGGATACAATGAGCAGTTCTTC.

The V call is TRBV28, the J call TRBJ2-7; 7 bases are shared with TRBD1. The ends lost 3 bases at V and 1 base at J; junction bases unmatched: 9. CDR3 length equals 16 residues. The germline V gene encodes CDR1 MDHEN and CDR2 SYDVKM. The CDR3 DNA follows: TGTGCCAGCAGTTTGGATGGACAGGACCTTTCCTACGAGCAGTACTTC. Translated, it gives CASSLDGQDLSYEQYF. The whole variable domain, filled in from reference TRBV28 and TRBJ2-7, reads DVKVTQSSRYLVKRTGEKVFLECVQDMDHENMFWYRQDPGLGLRLIYFSYDVKMKEKGDIPEGYSVSREKKERFSLILESASTNQTSMYLCASSLDGQDLSYEQYFGPGTRLTVT.

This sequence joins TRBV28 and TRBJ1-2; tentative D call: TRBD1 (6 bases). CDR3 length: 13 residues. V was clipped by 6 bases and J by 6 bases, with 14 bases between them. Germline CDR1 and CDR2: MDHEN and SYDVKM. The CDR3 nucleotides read TGTGCCAGCAGGCAGGGGATAAGGAATGGCTACACCTTC. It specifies CASRQGIRNGYTF.

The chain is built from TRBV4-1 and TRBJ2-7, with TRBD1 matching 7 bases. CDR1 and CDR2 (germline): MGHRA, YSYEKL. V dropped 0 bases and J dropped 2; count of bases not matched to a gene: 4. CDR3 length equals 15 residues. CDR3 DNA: TGCGCCAGCAGCCAAGAACAGGGGATCGCCTACGAGCAGTACTTC. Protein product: CASSQEQGIAYEQYF.

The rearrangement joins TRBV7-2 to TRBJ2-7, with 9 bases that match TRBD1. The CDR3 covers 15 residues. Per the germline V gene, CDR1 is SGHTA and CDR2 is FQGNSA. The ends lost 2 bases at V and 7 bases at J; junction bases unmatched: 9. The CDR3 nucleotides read TGTGCCAGCAGCTTAACCGGACAGGGGCCAGGGGAGCAGTACTTC. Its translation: CASSLTGQGPGEQYF.

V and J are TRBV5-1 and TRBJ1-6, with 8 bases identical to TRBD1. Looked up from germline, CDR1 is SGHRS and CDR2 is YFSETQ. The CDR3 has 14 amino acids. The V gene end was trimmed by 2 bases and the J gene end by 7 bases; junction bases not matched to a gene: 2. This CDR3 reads CASSLQGENSPLHF. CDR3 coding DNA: TGCGCCAGCAGCTTACAGGGGGAGAATTCACCCCTCCACTTT.

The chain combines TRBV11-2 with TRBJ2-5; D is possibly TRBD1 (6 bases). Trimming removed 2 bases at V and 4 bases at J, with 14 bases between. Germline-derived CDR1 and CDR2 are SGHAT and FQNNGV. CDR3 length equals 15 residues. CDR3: CASSLSSRTAETQYF. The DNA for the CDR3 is TGTGCCAGCAGCTTATCGTCCAGGACAGCAGAGACCCAGTACTTC.

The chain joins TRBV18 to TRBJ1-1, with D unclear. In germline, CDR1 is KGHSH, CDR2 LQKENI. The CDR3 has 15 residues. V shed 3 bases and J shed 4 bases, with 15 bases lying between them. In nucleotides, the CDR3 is TGTGCCAGCTCACCCGAGACAAGGTGGGTCACTGAAGCTTTCTTT. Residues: CASSPETRWVTEAFF.

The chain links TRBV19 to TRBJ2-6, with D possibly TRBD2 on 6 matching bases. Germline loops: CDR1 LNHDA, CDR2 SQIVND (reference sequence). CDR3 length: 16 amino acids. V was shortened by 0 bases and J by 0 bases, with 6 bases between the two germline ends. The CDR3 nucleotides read TGTGCCAGTAGTATAGAGGGGGGCTCTGGGGCCAACGTCCTGACTTTC. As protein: CASSIEGGSGANVLTF.

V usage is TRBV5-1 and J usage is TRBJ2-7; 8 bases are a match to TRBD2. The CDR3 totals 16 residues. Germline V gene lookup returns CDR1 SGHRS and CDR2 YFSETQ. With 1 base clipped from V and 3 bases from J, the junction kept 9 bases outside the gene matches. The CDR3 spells CASSLFAAGAIYEQYF. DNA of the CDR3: TGCGCCAGCAGCTTGTTCGCAGCGGGAGCCATCTACGAGCAGTACTTC.

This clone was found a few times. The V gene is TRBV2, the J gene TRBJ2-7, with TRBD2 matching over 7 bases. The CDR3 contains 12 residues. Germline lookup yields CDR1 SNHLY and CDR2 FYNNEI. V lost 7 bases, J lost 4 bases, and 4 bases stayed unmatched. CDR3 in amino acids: CASIAGSYEQYF. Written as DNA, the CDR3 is TGTGCCAGCATAGCGGGTAGTTACGAGCAGTACTTC.

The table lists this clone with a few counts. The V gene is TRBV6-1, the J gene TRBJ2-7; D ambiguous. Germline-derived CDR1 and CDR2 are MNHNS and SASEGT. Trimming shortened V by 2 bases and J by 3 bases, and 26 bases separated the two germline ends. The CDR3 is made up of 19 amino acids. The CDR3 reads CASSENPRLFERKRYEQYF. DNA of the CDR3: TGTGCCAGCAGTGAAAATCCCCGATTGTTCGAGCGTAAACGCTACGAGCAGTACTTC.

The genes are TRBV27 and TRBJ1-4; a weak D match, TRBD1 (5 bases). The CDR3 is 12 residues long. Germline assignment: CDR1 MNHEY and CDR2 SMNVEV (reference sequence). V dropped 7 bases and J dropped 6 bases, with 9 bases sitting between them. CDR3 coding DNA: TGTGCCAGCAAACGGGGGGATGAAAAACTGTTTTTT. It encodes CASKRGDEKLFF.

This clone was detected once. The CDR3 region is CASSLAGGSSYEQYF. In nucleotides, the CDR3 is TGTGCCAGCAGCTTGGCGGGAGGGAGCTCCTACGAGCAGTACTTC. The gene calls are TRBV7-9 and TRBJ2-7, with TRBD2 matching 9 bases. V gave up 3 bases and J gave up 0 bases; unmatched junction bases: 3. The CDR3 runs 15 residues. Germline CDR1 is SEHNR and CDR2 is FQNEAQ (reference sequence).

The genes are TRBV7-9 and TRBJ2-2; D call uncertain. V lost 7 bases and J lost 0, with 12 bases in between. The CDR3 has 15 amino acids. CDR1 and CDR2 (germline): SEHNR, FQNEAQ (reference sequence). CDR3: CASTSPRTNTGELFF. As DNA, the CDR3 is TGTGCCAGCACCTCACCGCGGACGAACACCGGGGAGCTGTTTTTT.

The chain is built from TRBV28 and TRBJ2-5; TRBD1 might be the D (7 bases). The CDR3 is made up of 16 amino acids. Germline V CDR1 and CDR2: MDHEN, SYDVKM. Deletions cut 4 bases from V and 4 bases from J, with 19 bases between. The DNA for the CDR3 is TGTGCCAGCAGTTCACGGACAGGCCTGGGGGGAGAGACCCAGTACTTC. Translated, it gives CASSSRTGLGGETQYF.

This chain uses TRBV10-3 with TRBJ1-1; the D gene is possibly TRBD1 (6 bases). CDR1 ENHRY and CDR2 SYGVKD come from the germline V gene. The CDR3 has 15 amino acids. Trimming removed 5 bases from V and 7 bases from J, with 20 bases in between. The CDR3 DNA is TGTGCCATCAGTCTGCCGGACAGTCCGGTTGGTGAAGCTTTCTTT. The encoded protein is CAISLPDSPVGEAFF.

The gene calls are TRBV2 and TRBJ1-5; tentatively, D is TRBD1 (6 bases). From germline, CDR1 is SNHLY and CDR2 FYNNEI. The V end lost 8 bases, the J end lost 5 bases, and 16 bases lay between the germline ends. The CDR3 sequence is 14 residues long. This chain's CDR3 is CASGDPGDYQPQHF. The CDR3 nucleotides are TGTGCCAGCGGGGACCCAGGGGATTATCAGCCCCAGCATTTT.

CDR3 region: CASSSPGENNNEQFF. The CDR3, as DNA: TGCGCCAGCAGCTCCCCAGGGGAGAACAACAATGAGCAGTTCTTC. This sequence joins TRBV5-1 and TRBJ2-1; tentatively, D is TRBD1 (6 bases). This CDR3 is 15 amino acids long. The germline CDR1 and CDR2 sequences are SGHRS and YFSETQ. Trimming stripped 3 bases from V and 5 bases from J, with 15 bases between.

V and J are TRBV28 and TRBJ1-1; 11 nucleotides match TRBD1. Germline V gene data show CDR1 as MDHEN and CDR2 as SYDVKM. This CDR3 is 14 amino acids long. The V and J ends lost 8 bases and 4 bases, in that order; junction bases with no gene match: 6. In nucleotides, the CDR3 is TGTGCCAGCTTGGACAGGGGGCGGATCACTGAAGCTTTCTTT. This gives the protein CASLDRGRITEAFF.

The CDR3 loop reads CASSMNERQPHSNQPQHF. The CDR3 nucleotides are TGTGCCAGTAGTATGAACGAACGACAGCCCCATAGCAATCAGCCCCAGCATTTT. The chain employs TRBV19 and TRBJ1-5; D perhaps matches TRBD1 (5 bases). The germline V and J ends were trimmed by 3 bases and 0 bases, with 18 bases remaining between them. The CDR3 sequence is 18 residues long. Germline V gene sequence: CDR1 LNHDA, CDR2 SQIVND (reference sequence).

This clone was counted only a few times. The CDR3 DNA is TGCGCCAGCAGCTTGGCAGTCTCGGGGGTGTATGGCTACACCTTC. This gives the protein CASSLAVSGVYGYTF. This chain links TRBV5-1 with TRBJ1-2; weak D call: TRBD1 (5 bases). The germline V gene has CDR1 SGHRS and CDR2 YFSETQ. The CDR3 runs to 15 residues. Trimming shortened V by 0 bases and J by 5 bases, and 14 bases separated the two germline ends. The full variable domain, rest sourced from reference TRBV5-1 and TRBJ1-2, is KAGVTQTPRYLIKTRGQQVTLSCSPISGHRSVSWYQQTPGQGLQFLFEYFSETQRNKGNFPGRFSGRQFSNSRSEMNVSTLELGDSALYLCASSLAVSGVYGYTFGSGTRLTVV.